This T cell receptor beta chain was obtained from a study of control samples from healthy donors and cancer patients (dated by TCRdb to 2019 to 2021). Receptors were amplified or captured by the immunoSEQ multiplex PCR assay. Sourced from immuneACCESS, this table was stored by TCRdb with only in-frame sequences that have V and J called. A share of the clones is absent; for the studies checked, an unresolved V gene accounts for under half, and the remainder has no known explanation. The sample table holds roughly 100,000 clones, of which 83% were seen once. Clones ranked in the top ten supply under 15% of the sample. The CDR3 measures 14 amino acids from cysteine to phenylalanine. Of all the DNA, just the CDR3 is kept, 42 bases in frame from base 1. CDR1 and CDR2, looked up from the germline V gene, are KGHSH and LQKENI. V drops 3 bases and J drops 3 bases, leaving 12 bases in between. As for this clone: Its antigen target is currently unknown. Base qualities are not provided; no much larger clone lies one nucleotide away.

The TCR originated in a woman aged 45-65 years in good health. Rearrangement joined TRBV18 to TRBJ2-7; confidence is insufficient to name the D gene. Sequencing used blood. The CDR3 amino acid sequence is: CASSPSPIVYEQYF. The nucleotide sequence reads TGTGCCAGCTCACCCTCTCCGATAGTCTACGAGCAGTACTTC.